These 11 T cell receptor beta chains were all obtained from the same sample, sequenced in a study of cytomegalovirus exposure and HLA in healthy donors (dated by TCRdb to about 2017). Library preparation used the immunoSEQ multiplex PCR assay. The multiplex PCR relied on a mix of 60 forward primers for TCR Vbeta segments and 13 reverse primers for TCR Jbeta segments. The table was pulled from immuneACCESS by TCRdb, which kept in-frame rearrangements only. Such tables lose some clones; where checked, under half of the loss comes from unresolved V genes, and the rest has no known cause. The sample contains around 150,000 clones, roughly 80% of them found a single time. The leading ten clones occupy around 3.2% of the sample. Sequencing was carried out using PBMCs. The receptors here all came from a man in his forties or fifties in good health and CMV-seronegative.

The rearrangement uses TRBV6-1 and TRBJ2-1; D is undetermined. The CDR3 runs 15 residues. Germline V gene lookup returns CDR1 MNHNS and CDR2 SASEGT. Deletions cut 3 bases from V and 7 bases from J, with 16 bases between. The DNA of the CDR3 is TGTGCCAGCAGTGACCCGCTAGAATCCCTAAATGAGCAGTTCTTC. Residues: CASSDPLESLNEQFF.

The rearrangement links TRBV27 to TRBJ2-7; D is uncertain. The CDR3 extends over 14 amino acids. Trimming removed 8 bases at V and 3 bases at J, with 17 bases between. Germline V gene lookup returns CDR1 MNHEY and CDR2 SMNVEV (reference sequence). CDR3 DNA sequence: TGTGCCAGCGGGTACGTGGGCCTCAGCTACGAGCAGTACTTC. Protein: CASGYVGLSYEQYF.

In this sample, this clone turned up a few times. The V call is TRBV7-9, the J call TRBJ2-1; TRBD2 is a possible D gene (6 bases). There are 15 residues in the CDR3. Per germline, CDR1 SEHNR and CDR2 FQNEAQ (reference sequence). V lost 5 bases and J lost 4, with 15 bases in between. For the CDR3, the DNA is TGTGCCAGCAGCCCCCGCGGCGGGATATACAATGAGCAGTTCTTC. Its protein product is CASSPRGGIYNEQFF.

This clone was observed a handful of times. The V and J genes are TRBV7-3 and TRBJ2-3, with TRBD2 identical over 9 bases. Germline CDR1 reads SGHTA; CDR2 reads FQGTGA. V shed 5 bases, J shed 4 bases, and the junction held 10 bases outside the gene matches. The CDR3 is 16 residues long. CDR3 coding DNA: TGTGCCAGCAGCCAGGGCGTTAGCGGGAGATCAGATACGCAGTATTTT. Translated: CASSQGVSGRSDTQYF.

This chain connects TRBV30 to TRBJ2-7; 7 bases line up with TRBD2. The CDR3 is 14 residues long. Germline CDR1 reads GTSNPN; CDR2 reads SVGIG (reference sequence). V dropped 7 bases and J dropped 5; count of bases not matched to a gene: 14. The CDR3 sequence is CAFREGSSSNEQYF. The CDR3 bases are TGTGCCTTTAGGGAGGGTAGCAGTTCGAACGAGCAGTACTTC.

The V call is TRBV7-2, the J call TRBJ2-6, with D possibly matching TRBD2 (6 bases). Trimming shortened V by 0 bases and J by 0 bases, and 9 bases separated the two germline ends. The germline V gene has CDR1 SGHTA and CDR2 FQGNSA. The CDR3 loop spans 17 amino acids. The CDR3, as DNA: TGTGCCAGCAGCTTAGCCGGGACTCCCTCTGGGGCCAACGTCCTGACTTTC. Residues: CASSLAGTPSGANVLTF.

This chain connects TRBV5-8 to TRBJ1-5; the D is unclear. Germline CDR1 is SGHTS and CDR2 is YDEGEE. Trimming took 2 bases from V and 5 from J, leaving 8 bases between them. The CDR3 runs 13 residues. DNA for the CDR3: TGTGCCAGCAGCTTTGGGCCTTATCAGCCCCAGCATTTT. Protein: CASSFGPYQPQHF.

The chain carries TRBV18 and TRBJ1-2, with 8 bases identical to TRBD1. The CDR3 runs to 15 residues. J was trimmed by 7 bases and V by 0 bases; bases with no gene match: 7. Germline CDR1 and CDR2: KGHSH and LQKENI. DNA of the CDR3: TGTGCCAGCTCACCACCGCCGCAGGGGGCGCTTGGCTACACCTTC. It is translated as CASSPPPQGALGYTF.

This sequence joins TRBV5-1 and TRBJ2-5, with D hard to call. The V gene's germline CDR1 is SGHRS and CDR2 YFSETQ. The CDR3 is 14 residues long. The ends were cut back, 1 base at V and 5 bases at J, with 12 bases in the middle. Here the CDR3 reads CASSLYEQAETQYF. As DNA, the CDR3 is TGCGCCAGCAGCTTGTATGAGCAGGCGGAGACCCAGTACTTC.

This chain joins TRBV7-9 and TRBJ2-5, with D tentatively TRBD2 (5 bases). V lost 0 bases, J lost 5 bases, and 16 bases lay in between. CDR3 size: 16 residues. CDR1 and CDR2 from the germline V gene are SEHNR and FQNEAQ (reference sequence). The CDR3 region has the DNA TGTGCCAGCAGCTTAGCCGGACGGGGAAAAAGGGAGACCCAGTACTTC. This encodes CASSLAGRGKRETQYF.

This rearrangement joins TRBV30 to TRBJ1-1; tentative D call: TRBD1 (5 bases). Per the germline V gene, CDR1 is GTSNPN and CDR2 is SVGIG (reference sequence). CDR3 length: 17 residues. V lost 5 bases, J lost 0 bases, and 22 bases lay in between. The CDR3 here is CAWSSTGGARLNTEAFF. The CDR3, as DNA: TGTGCCTGGTCTTCGACGGGTGGGGCCCGCTTGAACACTGAAGCTTTCTTT.